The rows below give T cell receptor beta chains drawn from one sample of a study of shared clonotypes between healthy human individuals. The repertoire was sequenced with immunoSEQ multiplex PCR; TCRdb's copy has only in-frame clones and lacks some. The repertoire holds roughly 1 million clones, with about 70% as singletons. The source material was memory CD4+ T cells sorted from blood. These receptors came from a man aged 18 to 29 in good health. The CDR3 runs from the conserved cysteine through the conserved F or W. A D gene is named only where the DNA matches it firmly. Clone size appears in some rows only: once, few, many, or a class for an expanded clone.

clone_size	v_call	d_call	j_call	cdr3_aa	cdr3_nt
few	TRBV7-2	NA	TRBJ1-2	CASSLAGDGGYGYTF	TGTGCCAGCAGCCTAGCCGGGGATGGTGGCTATGGCTACACCTTC
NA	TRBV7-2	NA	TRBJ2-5	CASSPTRAETQYF	TGTGCCAGCAGCCCCACTAGAGCGGAGACCCAGTACTTC
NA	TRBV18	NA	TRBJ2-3	CASSPSPGADTQYF	TGTGCCAGCTCACCATCCCCGGGGGCCGATACGCAGTATTTT
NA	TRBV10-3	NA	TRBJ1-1	CAISESDNTEAFF	TGTGCCATCAGTGAGTCTGATAACACTGAAGCTTTCTTT
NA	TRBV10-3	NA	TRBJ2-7	CAINHEGVGYEQYF	TGTGCCATCAATCACGAAGGGGTCGGCTACGAGCAGTACTTC
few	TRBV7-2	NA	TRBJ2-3	CASSRAGTDTQYF	TGTGCCAGCAGCCGAGCAGGCACAGATACGCAGTATTTT
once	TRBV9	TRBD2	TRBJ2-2	CASSRSGSVGELFF	TGTGCCAGCAGCCGTAGCGGGAGTGTCGGGGAGCTGTTTTTT
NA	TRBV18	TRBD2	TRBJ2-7	CASSGTSRYEQYF	TGTGCCAGCTCAGGGACTAGCAGATACGAGCAGTACTTC
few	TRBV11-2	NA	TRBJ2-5	CASSLGRVISPRETQYF	TGTGCCAGCAGCTTAGGGAGGGTGATTAGCCCTAGGGAGACCCAGTACTTC
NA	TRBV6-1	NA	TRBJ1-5	CASSASDRGEPQHF	TGTGCCAGCAGTGCTTCGGACCGAGGGGAGCCCCAGCATTTT
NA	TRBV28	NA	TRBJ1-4	CASSSQGGGLSGEKLFF	TGTGCCAGCAGTTCCCAGGGTGGGGGGCTCAGCGGTGAAAAACTGTTTTTT
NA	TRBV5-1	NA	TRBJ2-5	CASSPVPKETQYF	TGCGCCAGCAGCCCCGTTCCAAAAGAGACCCAGTACTTC
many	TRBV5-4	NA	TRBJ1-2	CASSLAGYGYTF	TGTGCCAGCAGCTTGGCTGGATATGGCTACACCTTC
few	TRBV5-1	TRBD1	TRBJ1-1	CASSHTGETEAFF	TGCGCCAGCAGCCACACAGGGGAAACTGAAGCTTTCTTT
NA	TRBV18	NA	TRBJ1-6	CASSPVTGQRNNSPLHF	TGTGCCAGCTCACCAGTGACAGGTCAGAGAAATAATTCACCCCTCCACTTT
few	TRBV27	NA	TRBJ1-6	CASSPRVEGSPLHF	TGTGCCAGCAGTCCCCGGGTGGAGGGTTCACCCCTCCACTTT
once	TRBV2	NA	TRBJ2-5	CASSESERLAPQETQYF	TGTGCCAGCAGTGAATCGGAGAGGCTAGCTCCGCAAGAGACCCAGTACTTC
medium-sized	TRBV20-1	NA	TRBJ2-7	CSARDLNEQYF	TGCAGTGCTAGAGATCTTAACGAGCAGTACTTC
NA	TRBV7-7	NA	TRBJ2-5	CASSLAGLSETQYF	TGTGCTAGCAGCTTAGCCGGGCTGTCGGAGACCCAGTACTTC
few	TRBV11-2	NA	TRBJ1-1	CASSLGAGVEAFF	TGTGCCAGCAGCTTAGGGGCTGGTGTTGAAGCTTTCTTT
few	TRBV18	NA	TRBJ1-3	CASSPGGQGNTIYF	TGTGCCAGCTCACCAGGAGGGCAGGGAAACACCATATATTTT
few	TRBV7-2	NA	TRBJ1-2	CASSLNGFYTF	TGTGCCAGCAGCTTAAATGGGTTTTACACCTTC
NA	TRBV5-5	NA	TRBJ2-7	CASRFSSGGLQPWEQYF	TGTGCCAGCAGGTTCTCAAGTGGGGGCCTTCAACCCTGGGAGCAGTACTTC
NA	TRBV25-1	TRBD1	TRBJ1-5	CASSAQGAQPQHF	TGTGCCAGCAGTGCACAGGGGGCCCAGCCCCAGCATTTT
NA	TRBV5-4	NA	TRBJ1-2	CASSFGTADYGYTF	TGTGCCAGCAGCTTCGGGACTGCCGACTATGGCTACACCTTC
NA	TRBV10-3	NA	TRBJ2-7	CAISGGNRQAGLYEQYF	TGTGCCATCAGTGGGGGTAATCGACAGGCAGGCCTCTACGAGCAGTACTTC
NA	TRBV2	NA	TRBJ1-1	CASSVSGEPEAFF	TGTGCCAGCAGTGTCTCCGGAGAACCTGAAGCTTTCTTT